This is a list of T cell receptor beta chains from one sample in a study of blood T cell repertoires in COVID-19. Data came from immunoSEQ multiplex PCR; TCRdb stores just in-frame clones and leaves some out. The sample comprises 100,000 to 150,000 clones, 78% of which are singletons, and 2.3% rests with the top ten. The source material was peripheral blood. Receptor source: a man aged 70-80 years with acute or convalescent COVID-19. The CDR3 runs from the conserved cysteine through the conserved F or W. The D gene is left open where the match is weak. Clone size is not always given. Where it is, it says once, few, many or a class for expanded clones.

d_call,v_call,clone_size,j_call,cdr3_aa,cdr3_nt
.,TRBV30,few,TRBJ1-1,CAWGTVNTEAFF,TGTGCCTGGGGAACGGTGAACACTGAAGCTTTCTTT
.,TRBV4-3,few,TRBJ1-1,CASGHLNTEAFF,TGCGCCAGCGGCCACTTGAACACTGAAGCTTTCTTT
TRBD2,TRBV13,.,TRBJ2-7,CASSRVGLAGEVQYF,TGTGCCAGCAGCAGAGTAGGACTAGCGGGGGAAGTGCAGTACTTC
.,TRBV5-4,.,TRBJ2-1,CASSHPWGGGEYNEQFF,TGTGCCAGCAGCCACCCCTGGGGCGGCGGAGAGTACAATGAGCAGTTCTTC
TRBD2,TRBV7-3,.,TRBJ2-2,CASRFPLAGENTGELFF,TGTGCCAGCAGATTTCCTCTAGCGGGGGAGAACACCGGGGAGCTGTTTTTT
.,TRBV24-1,few,TRBJ1-2,CATSDLYGYTF,TGTGCCACCAGTGATCTGTATGGCTACACCTTC
TRBD2,TRBV5-1,.,TRBJ2-3,CASSTGGAKDTQYF,TGCGCCAGCAGCACCGGGGGGGCCAAAGATACGCAGTATTTT
TRBD2,TRBV7-2,.,TRBJ2-3,CASSLLARGGFTDTQYF,TGTGCCAGCAGTTTACTCGCGCGCGGGGGATTCACAGATACGCAGTATTTT
.,TRBV7-9,.,TRBJ1-1,CASSLSGTEAFF,TGTGCCAGCAGCTTGAGTGGCACTGAAGCTTTCTTT
.,TRBV27,.,TRBJ2-6,CASSIGVGANVLTF,TGTGCCAGCAGTATAGGGGTAGGGGCCAACGTCCTGACTTTC
TRBD2,TRBV24-1,many,TRBJ2-1,CATSDGWTSGGADEQFF,TGTGCCACCAGTGATGGGTGGACTAGCGGGGGGGCGGATGAGCAGTTCTTC
.,TRBV7-9,.,TRBJ2-3,CASSLSTQYF,TGTGCCAGCAGTTTGTCAACGCAGTATTTT
.,TRBV20-1,.,TRBJ1-2,CSARRDYGYTF,TGCAGTGCTCGCCGGGACTATGGCTACACCTTC
TRBD1,TRBV5-1,.,TRBJ1-1,CASSRGQANTEAFF,TGCGCCAGCAGCAGGGGACAGGCGAACACTGAAGCTTTCTTT
.,TRBV3-1/TRBV3-2,.,TRBJ2-2,CASSQEQGWDTGELFF,TGTGCCAGCAGCCAAGAGCAGGGTTGGGACACCGGGGAGCTGTTTTTT
TRBD1,TRBV5-1,.,TRBJ1-5,CASSRQGGNQPQHF,TGCGCCAGCAGCCGCCAGGGGGGCAATCAGCCCCAGCATTTT
.,TRBV24-1,.,TRBJ2-5,CATSDEGKEETQYF,TGTGCCACCAGTGATGAGGGAAAGGAAGAGACCCAGTACTTC
TRBD2,TRBV3-1/TRBV3-2,.,TRBJ2-3,CASSPLAGRGGDTQYF,TGTGCCAGCAGCCCATTAGCGGGGCGTGGGGGAGATACGCAGTATTTT
.,TRBV30,.,TRBJ2-1,CAWIQSEAYEQFF,TGTGCCTGGATCCAAAGCGAAGCTTATGAGCAGTTCTTC
TRBD1,TRBV6-4,.,TRBJ2-3,CASSDSTGQGSDTQYF,TGTGCCAGCAGTGACTCGACGGGACAGGGATCAGATACGCAGTATTTT
TRBD1,TRBV18,.,TRBJ2-2,CASSPVSGQGVGTGELFF,TGTGCCAGCTCACCCGTAAGCGGACAGGGGGTCGGCACCGGGGAGCTGTTTTTT
TRBD1,TRBV30,.,TRBJ2-5,CAWSQDRGRVETQYF,TGTGCCTGGAGTCAGGATAGGGGGCGCGTGGAGACCCAGTACTTC
.,TRBV6-5,.,TRBJ1-3,CASRGPGVGNTIYF,TGTGCCAGCAGGGGTCCGGGGGTGGGAAACACCATATATTTT
TRBD1,TRBV5-1,once,TRBJ1-5,CASSREGQANQPQHF,TGCGCCAGCTCCCGTGAAGGACAGGCCAATCAGCCCCAGCATTTT
.,TRBV11-3,.,TRBJ1-1,CASSLGRTGMNTEAFF,TGTGCCAGCAGCTTAGGACGAACAGGAATGAACACTGAAGCTTTCTTT
TRBD1,TRBV27,few,TRBJ1-2,CASSFVPGQGGYTF,TGTGCCAGCAGTTTCGTTCCGGGACAGGGGGGCTACACCTTC
.,TRBV6-5,.,TRBJ2-5,CASSYGQWETQYF,TGTGCCAGCAGTTATGGGCAATGGGAGACCCAGTACTTC
TRBD1,TRBV5-8,once,TRBJ1-2,CASSWATGQGAYYGYTF,TGTGCCAGCAGCTGGGCCACGGGACAGGGGGCATACTATGGCTACACCTTC
.,TRBV19,few,TRBJ2-5,CASSTAGGGRETQYF,TGTGCCAGTAGTACCGCAGGGGGAGGAAGAGAGACCCAGTACTTC
TRBD2,TRBV29-1,.,TRBJ2-3,CSGEDLAGDPDTQYF,TGCAGCGGCGAAGACTTAGCGGGGGATCCAGATACGCAGTATTTT
TRBD1,TRBV7-3,.,TRBJ1-2,CASSPDREDGYTF,TGTGCCAGCAGCCCGGACAGGGAGGATGGCTACACCTTC
.,TRBV7-9,.,TRBJ1-4,CASSRAQDFATNEKLFF,TGTGCCAGCAGCCGCGCGCAAGACTTTGCAACTAATGAAAAACTGTTTTTT
TRBD2,TRBV11-2,.,TRBJ2-2,CASSPGLGVTGELFF,TGTGCCAGCAGCCCGGGACTAGGAGTCACCGGGGAGCTGTTTTTT
.,TRBV7-3,.,TRBJ2-1,CASSHLSSTNEQFF,TGTGCCAGCAGCCACTTATCGTCCACGAATGAGCAGTTCTTC
.,TRBV5-1,.,TRBJ1-4,CASSFSWGGNEKLFF,TGCGCCAGCAGCTTTTCTTGGGGGGGTAATGAAAAACTGTTTTTT
.,TRBV7-9,few,TRBJ1-1,CASSFEGRRNTEAFF,TGTGCCAGCAGTTTTGAGGGGAGGAGGAACACTGAAGCTTTCTTT
.,TRBV7-2,.,TRBJ1-2,CASSLGRLGGDGYTF,TGTGCCAGCAGCTTAGGTCGTCTTGGAGGTGACGGCTACACCTTC